This T cell receptor beta chain was found in a study of blood T cell repertoires in COVID-19. Methods used by the authors: The authors estimated nucleated cell counts from reference gene primer amplification. Assay: immunoSEQ multiplex PCR; the TCRdb copy retains only in-frame clones and omits some. V, J and clone size are those of that table, while D and trimming were read from the DNA. The sample consists of under 500,000 clones, more than 80% of them appearing once. Trimming cost V 0 bases and J 2 bases; bases outside gene matches: 8. The CDR3 is 17 amino acids. The germline gives CDR1 GTSNPN, CDR2 SVGIG (reference sequence). All enrollees were roughly 18 to 89 years old and from some 24 US areas.

The material sequenced was PBMCs or T cells enriched from blood (not recorded which). The source is a young man who had recovered from COVID-19. The rearrangement uses TRBV30 and TRBJ2-5, with TRBD2 matching 11 bases. The CDR3 DNA reads TGTGCCTGGAGTGTACAAACTAGCGGGAGCCGACAAGAGACCCAGTACTTC. Its protein is CAWSVQTSGSRQETQYF. The full variable domain, its missing parts supplied by reference TRBV30 and TRBJ2-5, is SQTIHQWPATLVQPVGSPLSLECTVEGTSNPNLYWYRQAAGRGLQLLFYSVGIGQISSEVPQNLSASRPQDRQFILSSKKLLLSDSGFYLCAWSVQTSGSRQETQYFGPGTRLLVL.